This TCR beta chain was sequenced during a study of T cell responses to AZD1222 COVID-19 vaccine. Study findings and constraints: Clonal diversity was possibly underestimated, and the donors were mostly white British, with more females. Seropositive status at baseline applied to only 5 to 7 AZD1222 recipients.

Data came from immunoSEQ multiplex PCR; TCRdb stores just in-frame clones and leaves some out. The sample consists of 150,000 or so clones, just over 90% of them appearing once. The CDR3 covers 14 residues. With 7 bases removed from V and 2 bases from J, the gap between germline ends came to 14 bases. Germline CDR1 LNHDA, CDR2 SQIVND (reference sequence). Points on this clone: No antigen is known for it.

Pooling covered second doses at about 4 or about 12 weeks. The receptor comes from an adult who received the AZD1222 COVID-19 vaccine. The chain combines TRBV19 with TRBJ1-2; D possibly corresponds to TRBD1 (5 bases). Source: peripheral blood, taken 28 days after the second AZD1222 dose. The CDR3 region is CASTDFGGNYGYTF. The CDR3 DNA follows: TGTGCCAGTACAGACTTCGGGGGGAACTATGGCTACACCTTC.